This entry is about one T cell receptor (beta chain). Cohort 3 donors were reported recovered after two negative PCRs, clearance, or symptom resolution. These data come from a study of blood T cell repertoires in COVID-19. Trimming pared 0 bases from V and 3 bases from J, leaving 7 bases between. The CDR3 loop spans 14 amino acids. CDR1 and CDR2 (germline): SGHRS, YFSETQ. In the study's own analysis: Nucleated cell counts were estimated from reference gene primer amplification. Libraries were prepared by immunoSEQ multiplex PCR; TCRdb keeps only in-frame clonotypes and omits some of them. The DNA gave D and trimming, while V, J and clone size come from that table. The table lists a few hundred thousand clones, approximately 85% of them singletons.

The origin of this receptor is a woman between 45 and 65 years old who had recovered from COVID-19. V is TRBV5-1 and J is TRBJ1-5; D unresolved. The specimen sequenced was PBMCs or T cells enriched from blood (not recorded which). The CDR3 here is CASSLDSINQPQHF. The DNA for the CDR3 is TGCGCCAGCAGCTTGGACAGTATCAATCAGCCCCAGCATTTT.